This entry describes one T cell receptor (beta chain). This entry is derived from a study of cytomegalovirus exposure and HLA in healthy donors. Use of 60 Vbeta and 13 Jbeta primers characterized the PCR. Assay: immunoSEQ multiplex PCR; the TCRdb copy retains only in-frame clones and omits some. This sample carries roughly 88,000 clones, roughly 70% of them seen once, and the ten largest clones take roughly 2.7%. Sequences were obtained from PBMCs. The sequence was obtained from a middle-aged man in good health and CMV-seronegative.

The CDR3 DNA reads TGTGCCAGTAGTATCCAGGACTACGCTTTCTTT. It encodes CASSIQDYAFF. V and J are TRBV19 and TRBJ1-1; D gene ambiguous. CDR3 length equals 11 residues. From germline, CDR1 is LNHDA and CDR2 SQIVND (reference sequence). The V end was cut by 3 bases, the J end by 11 bases, with 10 bases between.